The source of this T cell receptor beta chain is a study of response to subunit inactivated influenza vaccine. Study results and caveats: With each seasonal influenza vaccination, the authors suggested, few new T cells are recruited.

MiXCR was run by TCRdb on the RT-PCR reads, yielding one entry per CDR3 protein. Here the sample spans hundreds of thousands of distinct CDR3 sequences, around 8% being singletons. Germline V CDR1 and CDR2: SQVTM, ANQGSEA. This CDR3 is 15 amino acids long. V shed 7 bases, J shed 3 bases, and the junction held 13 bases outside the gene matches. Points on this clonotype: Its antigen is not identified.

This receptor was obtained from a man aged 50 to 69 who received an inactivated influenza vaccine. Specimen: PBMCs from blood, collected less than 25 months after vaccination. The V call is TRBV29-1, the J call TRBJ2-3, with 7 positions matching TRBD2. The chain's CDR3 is CSGTGRAGRTDTQYF. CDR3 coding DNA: TGCAGCGGTACGGGGAGGGCCGGGAGGACAGATACGCAGTATTTT.